These T cell receptor beta chains were read from a single sample in a study of blood T cell repertoires in COVID-19. The repertoire was sequenced with immunoSEQ multiplex PCR; TCRdb's copy has only in-frame clones and lacks some. This sample has some 100,000 clones, with roughly 90% found just once. The sample was peripheral blood. The receptors come from a woman aged 55-75 years with acute or convalescent COVID-19. The CDR3 runs from the conserved cysteine through the conserved F or W. D genes are given only for firm matches. Only part of the rows carry a size: once, few, many, or a class if the clone is expanded.

CAISEGVGQGIHEQYF	TGTGCCATCAGTGAGGGGGTGGGACAGGGGATCCACGAGCAGTACTTC	TRBV10-3	TRBD1	.	TRBJ2-7
CASSGGISGANVLTF	TGTGCCAGCAGTGGAGGGATCTCTGGGGCCAACGTCCTGACTTTC	TRBV2	.	.	TRBJ2-6
CASSLFQPGAGNTIYF	TGTGCCAGCAGCTTATTTCAACCGGGAGCAGGAAACACCATATATTTT	TRBV7-2	.	.	TRBJ1-3
CASSPQGGQETQYF	TGTGCCAGCAGCCCCCAGGGGGGCCAAGAGACCCAGTACTTC	TRBV3-1/TRBV3-2	.	.	TRBJ2-5
CASSPPGPGYTEAFF	TGTGCCAGCAGTCCCCCGGGCCCAGGGTACACTGAAGCTTTCTTT	TRBV13	.	.	TRBJ1-1
CASSLVLGQLNQPQHF	TGTGCCAGCAGCTTAGTACTGGGACAGTTAAATCAGCCCCAGCATTTT	TRBV7-9	TRBD1	.	TRBJ1-5
CASKKQGASNTGELFF	TGTGCCAGCAAAAAACAGGGGGCCTCGAACACCGGGGAGCTGTTTTTT	TRBV21-1	.	once	TRBJ2-2
CASSFPSKETQYF	TGTGCCAGCTCCTTCCCTAGCAAAGAGACCCAGTACTTC	TRBV28	.	.	TRBJ2-5
CASSLVGGGNEQFF	TGTGCCAGCAGCTTAGTCGGCGGGGGCAATGAGCAGTTCTTC	TRBV7-9	TRBD2	.	TRBJ2-1
CAISGGLAESNEQFF	TGTGCCATCAGTGGGGGACTAGCCGAGTCCAATGAGCAGTTCTTC	TRBV10-3	TRBD2	once	TRBJ2-1
CSVERGAAGEQYF	TGCAGCGTTGAAAGGGGCGCGGCAGGCGAGCAGTACTTC	TRBV29-1	.	.	TRBJ2-7
CASSGPTSGRFGELFF	TGTGCCAGCAGCGGACCGACTAGCGGGAGATTCGGGGAGCTGTTTTTT	TRBV3-1/TRBV3-2	TRBD2	.	TRBJ2-2
CASSPSPPGTGGNEQFF	TGCGCCAGCAGCCCATCCCCCCCCGGGACAGGGGGCAATGAGCAGTTCTTC	TRBV5-1	TRBD1	.	TRBJ2-1
CASSIRTGGSSGANVLTF	TGTGCCAGTAGTATCAGAACAGGGGGTAGCTCTGGGGCCAACGTCCTGACTTTC	TRBV19	TRBD1	.	TRBJ2-6
CASSNRENTEAFF	TGTGCCAGCAGTAACAGGGAGAACACTGAAGCTTTCTTT	TRBV5-4	.	.	TRBJ1-1
CASSSRDSLPLHF	TGTGCCAGCAGTTCCCGGGACAGTTTACCCCTCCACTTT	TRBV6-5	TRBD1	.	TRBJ1-6
CASRLRGVGETQYF	TGTGCCAGCCGCCTACGGGGGGTTGGGGAGACCCAGTACTTC	TRBV6-5	TRBD2	once	TRBJ2-5
CASRRTANYGYTF	TGTGCCAGCAGACGGACAGCTAACTATGGCTACACCTTC	TRBV27	.	.	TRBJ1-2
CASSIVNSNQPQHF	TGTGCCAGTAGTATAGTCAATAGCAATCAGCCCCAGCATTTT	TRBV19	.	.	TRBJ1-5
CASSYFYRSTEAFF	TGTGCCAGCAGTTACTTCTACAGGAGCACTGAAGCTTTCTTT	TRBV6-5	.	.	TRBJ1-1
CASRRRVGETQYF	TGTGCCAGCCGCCGCAGGGTAGGCGAGACCCAGTACTTC	TRBV2	.	.	TRBJ2-5
CASSLANYGYTF	TGTGCCAGCAGTTTAGCGAACTATGGCTACACCTTC	TRBV28	.	.	TRBJ1-2
CASSLAAVAASGAQGAQYF	TGTGCCAGCAGCTTAGCCGCCGTCGCGGCTAGCGGGGCCCAGGGGGCCCAGTACTTC	TRBV7-2	TRBD2	.	TRBJ2-5
CASSVRGGLYNEQFF	TGTGCCAGCAGCGTAAGGGGGGGACTCTACAATGAGCAGTTCTTC	TRBV9	.	.	TRBJ2-1
CASSLGQNMNTEAFF	TGCGCCAGCAGCTTGGGACAGAACATGAACACTGAAGCTTTCTTT	TRBV5-1	.	once	TRBJ1-1
CASSSGTASGNTIYF	TGTGCCAGCAGCTCCGGGACAGCCTCTGGAAACACCATATATTTT	TRBV5-6	TRBD1	.	TRBJ1-3
CASTKGLAQETQYF	TGTGCCAGCACCAAGGGACTAGCTCAAGAGACCCAGTACTTC	TRBV6-5	TRBD2	.	TRBJ2-5
CASSPLQGQSYGYTF	TGTGCCAGCTCACCACTACAGGGGCAGAGCTACGGCTACACCTTC	TRBV18	TRBD1	.	TRBJ1-2
CASSLRDRRATNEKLFF	TGCGCCAGCAGCTTACGTGACAGGAGAGCAACTAATGAAAAACTGTTTTTT	TRBV5-1	.	.	TRBJ1-4
CASSFRQGLETQYF	TGTGCCAGCAGCTTTCGACAGGGATTGGAGACCCAGTACTTC	TRBV7-9	TRBD1	once	TRBJ2-5
CASSDIGTGGNEQFF	TGCGCCAGCAGTGATATCGGCACAGGGGGCAATGAGCAGTTCTTC	TRBV10-1	TRBD1	.	TRBJ2-1
CASSNSGSANTGELFF	TGTGCCAGCTCGAATAGCGGGAGCGCGAACACCGGGGAGCTGTTTTTT	TRBV18	TRBD2	.	TRBJ2-2
CASSPELVGSYNEQFF	TGTGCCAGCTCACCAGAGCTAGTTGGCTCCTACAATGAGCAGTTCTTC	TRBV18	.	.	TRBJ2-1
CASSLGPGNYGYTF	TGTGCCAGCAGTTTAGGTCCAGGGAACTATGGCTACACCTTC	TRBV28	.	once	TRBJ1-2
CASSLGLQETQYF	TGCGCCAGCAGCTTGGGTCTCCAAGAGACCCAGTACTTC	TRBV5-1	.	.	TRBJ2-5
CAISESTADGYTF	TGTGCCATCAGTGAGTCAACTGCGGATGGCTACACCTTC	TRBV10-3	.	medium-sized	TRBJ1-2
CASSIAGGANTGELFF	TGTGCCAGTAGTATAGCCGGCGGGGCGAACACCGGGGAGCTGTTTTTT	TRBV19	.	once	TRBJ2-2
CASSDRGEGNEQFF	TGTGCCAGCAGCGACAGGGGGGAAGGCAATGAGCAGTTCTTC	TRBV11-1	TRBD1	.	TRBJ2-1
CASSDPGQGGFGYTF	TGTGCCAGCAGTGACCCGGGACAAGGGGGTTTTGGCTACACCTTC	TRBV6-1	.	.	TRBJ1-2
CASHQNLENTEAFF	TGCGCCAGCCACCAAAATCTAGAAAACACTGAAGCTTTCTTT	TRBV10-2	.	.	TRBJ1-1
CASSRDNQETQYF	TGTGCCAGCAGCCGGGACAACCAAGAGACCCAGTACTTC	TRBV11-2	.	.	TRBJ2-5
CASRPGLPGDNEQFF	TGTGCCAGCCGACCGGGACTTCCAGGAGACAATGAGCAGTTCTTC	TRBV19	.	.	TRBJ2-1